A single sample is the source of the 11 T cell receptor beta chains below, sequenced in a study of cytotoxic CD8 clonotypes in ibrutinib-treated CLL. Here immunoSEQ multiplex PCR was the method, and the copy in TCRdb shows in-frame clones only, minus some. In the table there are 200,000 or so clones, 79% of which are singletons. Material: PBMCs, obtained after 12 months of ibrutinib treatment. These receptors all stem from a human donor with chronic lymphocytic leukemia.

The chain joins TRBV2 to TRBJ2-7; D unclear. V lost 3 bases and J lost 1, with 10 bases in between. Germline V gene sequence: CDR1 SNHLY, CDR2 FYNNEI. The CDR3 length is 14 residues. Here the CDR3 DNA reads TGTGCCAGCAGTGAGCCTGGCGGATCCTACGAGCAGTACTTC. Translation gives CASSEPGGSYEQYF.

The genes are TRBV7-7 and TRBJ2-2; tentative D call: TRBD2 (5 bases). Germline-derived CDR1 and CDR2 are SSHAT and FNYEAQ (reference sequence). This CDR3 has 14 residues. CDR3 protein: CASAGVANTGELFF. CDR3 sequence (DNA): TGTGCTAGCGCTGGGGTGGCGAACACCGGGGAGCTGTTTTTT.

In this sample, this clone turned up a few times. This sequence joins TRBV7-3 and TRBJ2-2; 7 bases are shared with TRBD2. The CDR3 spans 14 residues. Germline CDR1 and CDR2: SGHTA and FQGTGA. The junction had 1 base not matched to a gene; V was cut back by 5 bases and J by 1 base. CDR3 nucleotide sequence: TGTGCCAGCAGCCGCGGGGGGAACACCGGGGAGCTGTTTTTT. Translating gives CASSRGGNTGELFF.

The rearrangement links TRBV9 to TRBJ1-1, with a weak D call TRBD1 (6 bases). The CDR3 is 16 residues long. Trimming left V 6 bases short and J 0 bases short, with 18 bases between. The germline gives CDR1 SGDLS, CDR2 YYNGEE. The CDR3 coding sequence is TGTGCCAGCAACAGGGTAACGGAGGGCATGAACACTGAAGCTTTCTTT. Translated: CASNRVTEGMNTEAFF.

V usage is TRBV28 and J usage is TRBJ2-1, with 8 bases that match TRBD2. The CDR3 is made up of 13 amino acids. The germline CDR1 and CDR2 sequences are MDHEN and SYDVKM. The V gene end was trimmed by 6 bases and the J gene end by 10 bases; junction bases not matched to a gene: 8. As DNA, the CDR3 is TGTGCCAGCAGGGGCGCGGGAGGCGCGGAGCAGTTCTTC. The encoded protein is CASRGAGGAEQFF.

This clone was counted a single time. The chain has TRBV18 and TRBJ1-5, with D unresolved. Per germline, CDR1 KGHSH and CDR2 LQKENI. The CDR3 loop spans 15 amino acids. Trimming cost V 3 bases and J 1 base, with 10 bases left between them. Written as DNA, the CDR3 is TGTGCCAGCTCACCGACGGTGGGAAGCAATCAGCCCCAGCATTTT. Amino acid sequence: CASSPTVGSNQPQHF.

This clone has more than one count but fewer than ten. Distinct nucleotide sequences in the sample also encode this CDR3. The CDR3 DNA is TGTGCCAGCAGTGCCCTAGCGGGGAGCACAGATACGCAGTATTTT. Amino acids: CASSALAGSTDTQYF. The V gene is TRBV6-1, the J gene TRBJ2-3; TRBD2 matches 9 bases. Germline CDR1 is MNHNS and CDR2 is SASEGT. V gave up 4 bases and J gave up 0 bases; unmatched junction bases: 2. The CDR3 covers 15 residues.

This chain connects TRBV2 to TRBJ2-7; 7 bases align to TRBD1. Germline V lookup: CDR1 SNHLY, CDR2 FYNNEI. After removal of 6 bases from V and 5 bases from J, the junction contained 10 bases not matched to a gene. The CDR3 has 14 amino acids. CDR3 residues: CASRSQGRGHEQYF. CDR3 coding DNA: TGTGCCAGCAGGTCACAGGGAAGGGGGCACGAGCAGTACTTC.

This clone was seen once. This chain joins TRBV6-5 and TRBJ1-2; TRBD1 aligns across 8 bases. CDR1 is MNHEY and CDR2 is SVGAGI in the germline V gene. The CDR3 spans 15 residues. J lost 6 bases, V lost 0 bases, and 6 bases had no gene match. The CDR3 is CASSYSTGAGHGYTF. The DNA for the CDR3 is TGTGCCAGCAGTTACTCGACAGGGGCCGGCCATGGCTACACCTTC.

About this clone itself: At one end the junction does not follow the germline gene, possibly because of a read error. Other nucleotide sequences from this sample produce the same CDR3. The rearrangement joins TRBV6-4 to TRBJ2-3, with D tentatively TRBD1 or TRBD2 (5 bases each). Germline V gene sequence: CDR1 MRHNA, CDR2 SNTAGT. CDR3 length: 14 amino acids. CDR3 sequence: CASSPGTTTDTQYF. CDR3 DNA: TGTGCCAGCAGTCCCGGGACCACCACAGATACACAGTATTTT.

The chain is built from TRBV19 and TRBJ2-5; TRBD1 aligns across 8 bases. This CDR3 region has 15 residues. V dropped 7 bases and J dropped 4; count of bases not matched to a gene: 11. Germline CDR1 LNHDA, CDR2 SQIVND (reference sequence). CDR3 sequence: CASTPGQASGETQYF. For the CDR3, the DNA is TGTGCCAGTACCCCGGGACAGGCGAGTGGAGAGACCCAGTACTTC.